One and the same sample provided the 24 T cell receptor beta chains below, sequenced in a study of cytomegalovirus exposure and HLA in healthy donors. PCR involved 60 Vbeta and 13 Jbeta primers. This table comes from immunoSEQ multiplex PCR, and its TCRdb copy is limited to in-frame clones, with some not included. The table lists more than 85,000 clones, 60% to 80% of them singletons. Input material: PBMCs. Receptors originate from a woman aged 18-29 years in good health and CMV-seropositive.

CDR3 protein: CASSQGSFSLSYNEQFF. Here the CDR3 DNA reads TGCGCCAGCAGCCAAGGGAGCTTCTCACTATCCTACAATGAGCAGTTCTTC. The rearrangement links TRBV4-1 to TRBJ2-1; D call uncertain. CDR1 is MGHRA and CDR2 is YSYEKL in the germline V gene. This CDR3 contains 17 residues. Between the trimmed V and J ends, which lost 1 base and 1 base, there was a span of 14 bases.

This chain connects TRBV28 to TRBJ1-1; unclear D gene. Germline values: CDR1 MDHEN, CDR2 SYDVKM. The V end lost 4 bases, the J end lost 1 base, and 7 bases lay between the germline ends. The CDR3 is 13 residues long. CDR3 loop: CASSSRENTEAFF. As DNA, the CDR3 is TGTGCCAGCAGTTCCCGGGAGAACACTGAAGCTTTCTTT. The entire variable domain, with the rest obtained from reference TRBV28 and TRBJ1-1, is as follows: DVKVTQSSRYLVKRTGEKVFLECVQDMDHENMFWYRQDPGLGLRLIYFSYDVKMKEKGDIPEGYSVSREKKERFSLILESASTNQTSMYLCASSSRENTEAFFGQGTRLTVV.

In this sample, this clone turned up once. The V and J genes are TRBV29-1 and TRBJ1-2, with D possibly TRBD1 on 5 matching bases. The CDR3 contains 15 residues. CDR1 is SQVTM and CDR2 is ANQGSEA in the germline V gene. The V end lost 1 base, the J end lost 5 bases, and 17 bases lay between the germline ends. CDR3: CSVEGGLYVGYGYTF. CDR3 coding DNA: TGCAGCGTTGAAGGGGGACTCTACGTTGGGTATGGCTACACCTTC.

CDR3 nucleotide sequence: TGTGCCAGCAGCTTAGCGGGGCGGGAGCCCCCCGAGCAGTACTTC. This codes for CASSLAGREPPEQYF. This chain joins TRBV7-9 and TRBJ2-7; 7 nucleotides line up with TRBD2. In germline, CDR1 is SEHNR, CDR2 FQNEAQ (reference sequence). V lost 0 bases and J lost 6; bases outside the gene matches: 8. The CDR3 sequence is 15 residues long.

The J gene is TRBJ1-2, the V gene TRBV25-1; D is unresolved. The CDR3 runs to 16 residues. V was pared by 3 bases and J by 6 bases, with 20 bases between. The V gene's germline CDR1 is MGHDK and CDR2 SYGVNS. The CDR3 is CASSDRGQTYIDGYTF. CDR3 nucleotides: TGTGCCAGCAGTGATCGAGGCCAGACTTATATCGATGGCTACACCTTC.

J is TRBJ2-2 and V is TRBV28, with TRBD1 as a possible D gene (5 bases). Germline CDR1 reads MDHEN; CDR2 reads SYDVKM. The CDR3 totals 16 residues. Trimming removed 8 bases from V and 5 bases from J, with 21 bases in between. The DNA of the CDR3 is TGTGCCAGCGAAAGTGGGGCGCTTCTGAAGACCGGGGAGCTGTTTTTT. Translation gives CASESGALLKTGELFF. Based on the CDR3 plus reference TRBV28 and TRBJ2-2, the full variable domain is DVKVTQSSRYLVKRTGEKVFLECVQDMDHENMFWYRQDPGLGLRLIYFSYDVKMKEKGDIPEGYSVSREKKERFSLILESASTNQTSMYLCASESGALLKTGELFFGEGSRLTVL.

The J gene is TRBJ1-5, the V gene TRBV27; D may be TRBD1 (5 bases). Germline V gives CDR1 MNHEY, CDR2 SMNVEV (reference sequence). The CDR3 extends over 15 amino acids. V lost 6 bases and J 3 bases, leaving 15 bases between the germline ends. The CDR3 sequence: CASSTYQGINQPQHF. The CDR3 region has the DNA TGTGCCAGCAGCACTTATCAGGGAATCAATCAGCCCCAGCATTTT.

The genes are TRBV19 and TRBJ1-5; TRBD1 might be the D (5 bases). V lost 8 bases, J lost 0 bases, and 14 bases lay in between. The CDR3 is 15 residues long. The germline CDR1 and CDR2 sequences are LNHDA and SQIVND (reference sequence). The CDR3 sequence is CASLEQVDSNQPQHF. The CDR3 nucleotides are TGTGCCAGTCTGGAACAGGTGGATAGCAATCAGCCCCAGCATTTT.

The chain has TRBV5-1 and TRBJ2-3; TRBD2 agrees at 7 bases. Trimming took 1 base from V and 0 from J; bases not matched to a gene: 5. The CDR3 contains 16 residues. The germline gives CDR1 SGHRS, CDR2 YFSETQ. The CDR3 DNA reads TGCGCCAGCAGCTTGCAGTCTAGCGGAAGCACAGATACGCAGTATTTT. Translating gives CASSLQSSGSTDTQYF.

This clone was counted between two and nine times. The chain is built from TRBV7-9 and TRBJ2-2, with 8 bases fitting TRBD2. Germline values: CDR1 SEHNR, CDR2 FQNEAQ (reference sequence). This CDR3 spans 16 amino acids. Germline trimming cut 4 bases from V and 1 base from J; bases unmatched to any gene: 5. The CDR3 sequence: CASSSPGTRNTGELFF. The CDR3 DNA reads as TGTGCCAGCAGCTCGCCCGGGACTAGGAACACCGGGGAGCTGTTTTTT.

The J gene is TRBJ2-3, the V gene TRBV12-5; 9 bases line up with TRBD2. Trimming at V came to 3 bases and at J to 1 base, leaving 8 bases not matched to a gene. The germline V gene encodes CDR1 LGHNT and CDR2 FRNRAP. The CDR3 has 17 residues. CDR3 region: CASGFRSSGDRTDTQYF. For the CDR3, the DNA is TGTGCTAGTGGTTTTCGTTCTAGCGGGGATCGCACAGATACGCAGTATTTT.

This clone was seen a few times. The V and J genes are TRBV5-1 and TRBJ1-3, with D perhaps matching TRBD1 (5 bases). The CDR3 has 14 amino acids. V was trimmed by 4 bases and J by 4 bases, leaving 12 bases between them. Germline V CDR1 and CDR2: SGHRS, YFSETQ. The DNA for the CDR3 is TGCGCCAGCAGCCCCCAGGGCCTCGGAAACACCATATATTTT. Protein product: CASSPQGLGNTIYF.

This clone was seen once. As DNA, the CDR3 is TGTGCCAGCAGCTTAGTCAGCGGCTACGAGCAGTACTTC. This sequence encodes CASSLVSGYEQYF. The chain uses TRBV11-3 and TRBJ2-7, with D possibly matching TRBD2 (5 bases). CDR1 and CDR2 (germline): SGHNT, YENEEA. The CDR3 has 13 residues. V was trimmed by 1 base and J by 3 bases, leaving 7 bases between them.

This chain joins TRBV7-3 and TRBJ2-2, with 10 positions matching TRBD2. V dropped 5 bases and J dropped 0; count of bases not matched to a gene: 3. There are 16 residues in the CDR3. CDR1 and CDR2 (germline): SGHTA, FQGTGA. The CDR3 region is CASSPSGSANTGELFF. CDR3 nucleotide sequence: TGTGCCAGCAGCCCTAGCGGGAGCGCGAACACCGGGGAGCTGTTTTTT.

The CDR3 sequence is CSVGGTTSINEQFF. CDR3 DNA sequence: TGCAGCGTTGGCGGGACTACTAGTATCAATGAGCAGTTCTTC. The chain uses TRBV29-1 and TRBJ2-1; TRBD2 aligns across 7 bases. V lost 4 bases and J lost 6; bases outside the gene matches: 9. CDR1 is SQVTM and CDR2 is ANQGSEA in the germline V gene. The CDR3 is 14 amino acids.

J is TRBJ1-2 and V is TRBV6-5; 10 nucleotides agree with TRBD1. CDR3 length: 15 residues. The junction had 6 bases not matched to a gene; V was cut back by 4 bases and J by 4 bases. Germline V gives CDR1 MNHEY, CDR2 SVGAGI. The CDR3 loop reads CASSLGQGPTYGYTF. DNA for the CDR3: TGTGCCAGCAGTTTGGGACAGGGGCCCACCTATGGCTACACCTTC.

This rearrangement joins TRBV29-1 to TRBJ1-3; tentative D call: TRBD1 (5 bases). The germline V gene encodes CDR1 SQVTM and CDR2 ANQGSEA. The CDR3 is 15 amino acids. The V gene lost 7 bases and the J gene lost 0 bases, with 16 bases spanning the gap. CDR3 sequence: CSAKGVGDSGNTIYF. CDR3 coding DNA: TGCAGCGCCAAAGGGGTTGGTGACTCTGGAAACACCATATATTTT. Full variable domain (remainder filled in from reference TRBV29-1 and TRBJ1-3): SAVISQKPSRDICQRGTSLTIQCQVDSQVTMMFWYRQQPGQSLTLIATANQGSEATYESGFVIDKFPISRPNLTFSTLTVSNMSPEDSSIYLCSAKGVGDSGNTIYFGEGSWLTVV.

The chain combines TRBV6-5 with TRBJ2-7; 9 nucleotides line up with TRBD1. The CDR3 runs 15 residues. Trimming cost V 2 bases and J 2 bases; bases outside gene matches: 4. Germline V gene sequence: CDR1 MNHEY, CDR2 SVGAGI. The CDR3 DNA is TGTGCCAGCAGTTACCAACGGGACAGGGCCTACGAGCAGTACTTC. Translated, it gives CASSYQRDRAYEQYF.

The chain is built from TRBV28 and TRBJ2-5, with 7 bases fitting TRBD1. V lost 8 bases, J lost 5 bases, and 11 bases stayed unmatched. CDR1 is MDHEN, CDR2 SYDVKM, per germline. The CDR3 loop spans 14 amino acids. CDR3 DNA sequence: TGTGCCAGCCACAGACAGGGAAGTAGGGAGACCCAGTACTTC. Translating it yields CASHRQGSRETQYF.

The chain employs TRBV19 and TRBJ1-5; D perhaps matches TRBD1 (5 bases). Per germline, CDR1 LNHDA and CDR2 SQIVND (reference sequence). There are 14 residues in the CDR3. V was clipped by 5 bases and J by 6 bases, with 14 bases between them. For the CDR3, the DNA is TGTGCCAGTAGTTCGCCTCAGGGAACTCAGCCCCAGCATTTT. It is translated as CASSSPQGTQPQHF.

This chain links TRBV2 with TRBJ2-7; a weak D match, TRBD1 (6 bases). The germline gives CDR1 SNHLY, CDR2 FYNNEI. The CDR3 is made up of 13 amino acids. V was pared by 4 bases and J by 2 bases, with 9 bases between. In DNA, the CDR3 is TGTGCCAGCAGTGGCAGGGGCGCCTACGAGCAGTACTTC. Its translation: CASSGRGAYEQYF.

CDR3 sequence reads: CASSKGPGSSYEQYF. The CDR3 bases are TGTGCCAGCAGTAAAGGGCCAGGCTCCTCCTACGAGCAGTACTTC. J is TRBJ2-7 and V is TRBV2; D remains ambiguous. The germline V gene encodes CDR1 SNHLY and CDR2 FYNNEI. V was pared by 5 bases and J by 0 bases, with 14 bases between. CDR3 length: 15 residues.

CDR3 residues: CASSPAMGQTYEQYF. The CDR3 nucleotides read TGTGCCAGCTCACCCGCAATGGGACAGACCTACGAGCAGTACTTC. The chain is built from TRBV18 and TRBJ2-7; 7 nucleotides match TRBD1. This CDR3 has 15 residues. V was pared by 3 bases and J by 2 bases, with 7 bases of the junction left unmatched. The germline gives CDR1 KGHSH, CDR2 LQKENI.

The chain couples TRBV9 to TRBJ2-7; 8 bases are a match to TRBD2. The junction had 9 bases not matched to a gene; V was cut back by 4 bases and J by 6 bases. The germline V gene encodes CDR1 SGDLS and CDR2 YYNGEE. There are 14 residues in the CDR3. The CDR3 region is CASSLTSEGSEQYF. In DNA, the CDR3 is TGTGCCAGCAGCTTGACTAGCGAAGGGTCCGAGCAGTACTTC. Full variable domain (remainder filled in from reference TRBV9 and TRBJ2-7): DSGVTQTPKHLITATGQRVTLRCSPRSGDLSVYWYQQSLDQGLQFLIQYYNGEERAKGNILERFSAQQFPDLHSELNLSSLELGDSALYFCASSLTSEGSEQYFGPGTRLTVT.